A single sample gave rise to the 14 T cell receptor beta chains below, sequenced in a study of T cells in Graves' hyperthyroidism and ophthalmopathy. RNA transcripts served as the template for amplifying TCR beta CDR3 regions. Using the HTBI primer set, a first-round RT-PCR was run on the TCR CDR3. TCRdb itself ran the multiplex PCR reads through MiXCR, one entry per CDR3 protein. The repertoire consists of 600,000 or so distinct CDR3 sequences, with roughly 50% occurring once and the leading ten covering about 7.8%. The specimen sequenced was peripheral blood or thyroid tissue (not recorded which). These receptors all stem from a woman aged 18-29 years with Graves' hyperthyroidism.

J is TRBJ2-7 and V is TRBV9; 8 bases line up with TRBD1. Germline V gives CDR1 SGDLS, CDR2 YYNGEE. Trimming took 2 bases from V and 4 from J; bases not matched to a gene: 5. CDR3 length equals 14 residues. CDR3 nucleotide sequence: TGTGCCAGCAGCGTCGGGACAGGAAAGTACGAGCAGTACTTC. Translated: CASSVGTGKYEQYF.

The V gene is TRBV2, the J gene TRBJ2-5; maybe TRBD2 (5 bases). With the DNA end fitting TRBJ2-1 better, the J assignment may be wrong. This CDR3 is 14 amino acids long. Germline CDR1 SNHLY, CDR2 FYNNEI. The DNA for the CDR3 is TGTGCCAGCAGTGGAGGGAGAGCTGGAAATGAGCAGTTCTTC. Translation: CASSGGRAGNEQFF.

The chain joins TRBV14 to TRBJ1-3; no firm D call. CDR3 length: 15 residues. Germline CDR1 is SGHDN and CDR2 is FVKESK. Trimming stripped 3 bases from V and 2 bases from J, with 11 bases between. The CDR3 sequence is CASSQAGDPGNTIYF. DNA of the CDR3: TGTGCCAGCAGCCAGGCGGGCGATCCTGGAAACACCATATATTTT.

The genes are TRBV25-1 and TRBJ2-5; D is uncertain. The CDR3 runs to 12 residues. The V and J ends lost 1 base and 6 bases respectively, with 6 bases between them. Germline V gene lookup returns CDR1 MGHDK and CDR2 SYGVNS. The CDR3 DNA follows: TGTGCCAGCAGTGAATCGGCGAAGACCCAGTACTTC. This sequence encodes CASSESAKTQYF.

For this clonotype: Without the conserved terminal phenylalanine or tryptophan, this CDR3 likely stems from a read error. This CDR3 is CASSLGAGSWEKLFS. The DNA for the CDR3 is TGTGCCAGCAGCTTAGGGGCGGGCTCTTGGGAAAAACTGTTTTCT. V and J are TRBV11-2 and TRBJ1-4, with no clear D. This CDR3 is 15 amino acids long. Germline V gene lookup returns CDR1 SGHAT and CDR2 FQNNGV. V was shortened by 1 base and J by 8 bases, with 14 bases between the two germline ends.

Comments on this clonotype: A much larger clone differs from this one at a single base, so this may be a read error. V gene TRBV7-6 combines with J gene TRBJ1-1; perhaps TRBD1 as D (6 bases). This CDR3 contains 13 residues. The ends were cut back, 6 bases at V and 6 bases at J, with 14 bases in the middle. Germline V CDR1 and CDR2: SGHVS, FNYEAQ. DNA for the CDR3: TGTGCCAGCAGTACTACCAGGGGCCCTGAAGCTTTCTTT. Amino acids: CASSTTRGPEAFF.

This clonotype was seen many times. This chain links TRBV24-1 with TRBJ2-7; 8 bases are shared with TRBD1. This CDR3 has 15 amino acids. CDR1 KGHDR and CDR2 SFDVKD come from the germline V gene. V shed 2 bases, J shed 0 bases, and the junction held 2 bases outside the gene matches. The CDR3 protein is CATSDSTGGSYEQYF. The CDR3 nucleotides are TGTGCCACCAGTGATTCCACAGGGGGCTCCTACGAGCAGTACTTC.

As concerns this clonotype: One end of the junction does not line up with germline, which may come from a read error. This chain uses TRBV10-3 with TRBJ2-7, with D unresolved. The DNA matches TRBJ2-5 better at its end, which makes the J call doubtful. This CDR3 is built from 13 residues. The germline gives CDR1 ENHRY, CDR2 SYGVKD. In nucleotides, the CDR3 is TGTGCCAGCAGTTACGGCGCTTGGGAGACCCAGTACTTC. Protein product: CASSYGAWETQYF.

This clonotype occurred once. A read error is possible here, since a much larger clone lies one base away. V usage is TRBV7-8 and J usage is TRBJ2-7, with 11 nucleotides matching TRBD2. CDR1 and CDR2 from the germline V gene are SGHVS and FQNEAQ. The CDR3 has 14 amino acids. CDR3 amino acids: CASRLAGGFYEQYF. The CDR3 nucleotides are TGTGCCAGCAGATTAGCGGGAGGGTTCTACGAGCAGTACTTC.

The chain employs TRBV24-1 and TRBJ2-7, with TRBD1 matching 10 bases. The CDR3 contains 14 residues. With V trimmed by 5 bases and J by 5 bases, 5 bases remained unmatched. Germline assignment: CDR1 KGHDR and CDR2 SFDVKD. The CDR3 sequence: CATSVGQGRDEQYF. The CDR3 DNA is TGTGCCACCAGTGTGGGACAGGGGAGGGACGAGCAGTACTTC.

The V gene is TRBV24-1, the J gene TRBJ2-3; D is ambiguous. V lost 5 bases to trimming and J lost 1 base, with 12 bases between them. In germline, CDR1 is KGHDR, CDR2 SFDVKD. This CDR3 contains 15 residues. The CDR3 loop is CATSGTGLGTDTQYF. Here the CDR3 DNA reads TGTGCCACCAGTGGAACGGGTCTCGGCACAGATACGCAGTATTTT.

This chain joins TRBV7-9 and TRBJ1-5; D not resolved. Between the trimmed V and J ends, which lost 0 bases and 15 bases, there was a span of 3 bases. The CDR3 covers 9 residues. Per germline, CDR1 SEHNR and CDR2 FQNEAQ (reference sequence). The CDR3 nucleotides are TGTGCCAGCAGCTTAGCGCGGCATTTT. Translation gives CASSLARHF.

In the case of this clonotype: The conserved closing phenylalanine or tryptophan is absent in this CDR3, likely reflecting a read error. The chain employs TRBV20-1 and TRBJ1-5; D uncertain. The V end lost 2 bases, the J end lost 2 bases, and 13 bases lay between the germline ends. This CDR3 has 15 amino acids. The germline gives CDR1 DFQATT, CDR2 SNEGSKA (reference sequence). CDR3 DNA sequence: TGCAGTGCTAGAAAGCAAGGTCAGGGCAATCAGCCCCAGCATCTT. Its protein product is CSARKQGQGNQPQHL.

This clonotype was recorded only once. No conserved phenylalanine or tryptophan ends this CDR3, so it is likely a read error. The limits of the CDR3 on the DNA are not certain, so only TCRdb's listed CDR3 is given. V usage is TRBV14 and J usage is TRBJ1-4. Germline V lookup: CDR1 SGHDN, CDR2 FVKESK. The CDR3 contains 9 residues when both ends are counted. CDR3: CASSQGRLY.